The 4 T cell receptor beta chains below were found in one sample sequenced in a study of spatial heterogeneity in lung cancer. Study results and limitations: Intratumoral expanded alpha and beta TCR counts were found to track tumor mutation counts.

Time point: sample taken at primary tumor resection. What these receptors recognize is not known. Using its own MiXCR run on the 5' RACE reads, TCRdb lists one record per CDR3 protein. Among approximately 5,000 distinct CDR3 sequences, about 20% were seen once, and the ten largest hold 8.5% to 10%. The sample in question was lung tumor tissue, obtained at surgery. These receptors all come from a male donor with early-stage non-small cell lung cancer.

For this clonotype: Possible read error: a much larger clone is one base away. J is TRBJ1-1 and V is TRBV30; D is ambiguous. This CDR3 contains 15 residues. Per germline, CDR1 GTSNPN and CDR2 SVGIG (reference sequence). The CDR3 region has the DNA TGTGTCTGGAGAGGTCGGGGAGGTATGAACACTGAAGCTTTCTTT. Protein sequence: CVWRGRGGMNTEAFF.

The CDR3 region has the DNA TGTGCCAGCAAACGGGCTCATAATTCACCCCTCCACTTT. Its translation: CASKRAHNSPLHF. V usage is TRBV6-5 and J usage is TRBJ1-6; D uncertain. Germline CDR1 reads MNHEY; CDR2 reads SVGAGI. The germline V and J ends were trimmed by 7 bases and 5 bases, with 9 bases remaining between them. The CDR3 extends over 13 amino acids.

This clonotype is medium-sized in the sample. V is TRBV18 and J is TRBJ2-1; 15 bases are shared with TRBD2. The V and J ends lost 3 bases and 10 bases, in that order; junction bases with no gene match: 1. This CDR3 is 14 amino acids long. From germline, CDR1 is KGHSH and CDR2 LQKENI. DNA of the CDR3: TGTGCCAGCTCACCTGGACTAGCGGGAGGGGAGCAGTTCTTC. Translating it yields CASSPGLAGGEQFF.

This clonotype is labeled medium-sized. The J gene is TRBJ2-3, the V gene TRBV7-2; 12 nucleotides line up with TRBD2. This CDR3 has 16 amino acids. Germline-derived CDR1 and CDR2 are SGHTA and FQGNSA. After removal of 2 bases from V and 5 bases from J, the junction contained 5 bases not matched to a gene. CDR3 region: CASSLLAGGPVDTQYF. DNA for the CDR3: TGTGCCAGCAGCTTACTAGCGGGAGGGCCCGTAGATACGCAGTATTTT.